This T cell receptor beta chain appears in the sequencing data of a study of shared clonotypes between healthy human individuals (TCRdb year 2020). With respect to the entire study: A couple of women and three men aged 18 to 49 years were included in the cohort. Leukapheresis yielded between about 0.85 and 10 billion PBMCs per donor. The study deeply sequenced blood TCR repertoires of five healthy adults to estimate repertoire size and the extent of clonotype sharing between individuals. For each donor, three plates each were used for CD4 naive and CD4 memory, two plates were used for CD8 naive, and one plate was used for CD8 memory. Different laboratories and diverse techniques were used to prepare libraries and sequence TCR repertoires, to increase sequencing depth and limit assay-specific biases.

After removal of 6 bases from V and 5 bases from J, the junction retains 6 bases not matched to a gene. Sequences MNHEY (CDR1) and SVGAGI (CDR2) are obtained from the germline V gene. The CDR3 holds 14 amino acids from the cysteine to the phenylalanine. Just CDR3 DNA is preserved here, 42 bases in frame from base 1. TCR CDR3 regions were amplified from genomic DNA by multiplex PCR using the deep immunoSEQ assay. Genomic DNA extracted from each cell subset was distributed evenly over all wells of several immunoSEQ 96-well plates, and each plate served as one replicate. Each replicate PCR for sorted subsets received 150 to 250 ng genomic DNA, equal to about 30,000 T cell genomes. Purified libraries were quantified with a Qubit 3.0 fluorometer, sized on a Bioanalyzer 2100, and re-quantified with the KAPA Library Quantification kit. Every immunoSEQ 96-well plate was sequenced on a separate single-read 150-cycle Illumina NextSeq 550 flow cell. Per the source publication's procedure: Because the immunoSEQ output held only junctional sequences and lacked quality scores, the filtering could not match the filtering applied to full-length reads. Sequences were annotated with PyIR, a Python wrapper for IgBLAST v1.9, using IMGT germline references to assign V/J genes and CDR3. Any read was removed if the V/J assignment was weak (E-value above 1e-6), the CDR3 was missing, or the read contained stop codons, out-of-frame junctions, or ambiguous translated residues. V3J clonotypes were defined as sequences sharing an identical inferred V gene, J gene, and CDR3 amino acid sequence. To compute the percentage overlap between repertoires, the number of shared unique clonotypes was divided by the size of the smaller repertoire. Repertoire richness was assessed with RTK rarefaction, the Chao1 estimator, and Recon v2.1 estimates of unobserved clonotypes. Generation probabilities were computed with OLGA for all TCRbeta clonotypes obtained by the gDNA method from a few donors. TCRdb mirrors the immuneACCESS table, restricted to in-frame sequences. Some clones are absent from its copies; in checked studies, under half trace to an unresolved V gene, and the reason for the others is unknown. D and trimming come from the DNA, and the V and J calls and clone size come from that table. This sample is represented by about 92,000 clones; almost 70% of them were singletons. The ten largest clones capture roughly 50% of the sample.

This clone was seen at least ten times. Its antigen is unknown. Per-base qualities were not stored, and no clone one base away is much larger. General findings and caveats noted by the study authors: Rarefaction of sorted-subset datasets indicated incomplete sequencing despite the large sequencing depth. Only blood was sampled, and tissue TCR repertoires likely differ from those in blood. Naive subsets generally had larger estimated clonotype richness than memory subsets. The small number of donors limited the genetic and exposure-history diversity represented. Sharing across a few donors was observed for approximately 5% of naive CD4, less than 4% of naive CD8, about 2.3% of memory CD4, and about 0.4% of memory CD8 clonotypes. Higher generation probabilities were observed for clonotypes shared by all four sorted-subset donors than for non-shared clonotypes. Pairwise subsampling indicated that sequencing depth was expected to affect the degree of clonotype sharing among donors.

Healthy HIV-negative adults with no recently reported acute infections or vaccinations were included as donors. All donors were Caucasian adults living in Nashville, Tennessee, USA. CD8 memory samples combined magnetically selected CD45RO+ cells with CCR7-negative CD45RA+ effector memory (TemRA) cells. After blood collection by leukapheresis, PBMCs were isolated using Ficoll-Histopaque density gradient centrifugation and then cryopreserved in the vapor phase of liquid nitrogen. Analytical flow cytometry was used to check the purity and quantity of every magnetically sorted T cell population. From each sorted fraction, genomic DNA was isolated and quantified by UV absorbance on a Nanodrop 2000c.

In this chain, TRBV6-5 is recombined with TRBJ1-3; TRBD1 aligns with 8 central bases. Sequencing was performed on memory CD8+ T cells sorted from blood. The sample's cell subset or site label is to be understood as: CD45RO+ cells pooled with CCR7-negative TemRA cells. The receptor comes from a man aged 25 to 40 in good health. The CDR3 protein sequence reads: CASSPDRARNTIYF. Here is the DNA: TGTGCCAGCAGCCCGGACAGGGCCAGAAACACCATATATTTT.